Below, one T cell receptor beta chain is given with its context. V lost 1 base and J lost 6, with 12 bases in between. This CDR3 has 14 residues. Germline V lookup: CDR1 SGHTA, CDR2 FQGNSA. The sample belongs to a study of blood T cell repertoires in COVID-19. Study context: T cells, B-cell-depleted T cells, or PBMCs provided the cDNA or gDNA that served as material.

Original processing methods: Amplification with reference gene primers provided the estimates of nucleated cell counts. The data were produced by immunoSEQ multiplex PCR, yet TCRdb's version contains in-frame clones alone and is incomplete. V and J calls and clone size are given by that table; D and trimming were obtained from the DNA. The table lists over 200,000 clones, around 87% of them singletons, with 2.3% in the top ten. The genes are TRBV7-2 and TRBJ1-1; a possible D gene is TRBD1 (6 bases). Specimen: peripheral blood. The TCR originated in a woman between 45 and 60 years old with acute or convalescent COVID-19. The CDR3 reads CASSLVPQGPEAFF. In nucleotides, the CDR3 is TGTGCCAGCAGCTTAGTACCTCAGGGGCCTGAAGCTTTCTTT.